Below are 28 T cell receptor beta chains sequenced from a single sample in a study of regulatory T cells in long-lasting Graves disease. Time point meaning: persistent/refractory GD, antithyroid drugs over 5 years with positive TRAb. PBMC-derived RNA was used for the TCR library. Arm-PCR of CDR3 regions with iRepertoire HTBI primers generated TCR beta libraries. TCRdb reprocessed the multiplex PCR reads with MiXCR, giving one entry per CDR3 protein. The repertoire holds 600,000 to 850,000 distinct CDR3 sequences, 25% to 30% seen once, with under 50% in the top ten. The sample in question was peripheral blood mononuclear cells (PBMCs), obtained when the disease was refractory, from a patient treated with antithyroid drugs. The receptors were gathered from a female donor with Graves disease.

This clonotype was seen many times. The chain recombines TRBV28 with TRBJ2-7, with 12 bases matching TRBD1. This CDR3 region has 16 residues. The V and J ends lost 2 bases and 5 bases, in that order; junction bases with no gene match: 7. The germline CDR1 and CDR2 sequences are MDHEN and SYDVKM. CDR3 region: CASSLPLGTGGHEQYF. The CDR3, as DNA: TGTGCCAGCAGTTTACCGTTAGGGACAGGGGGCCACGAGCAGTACTTC.

This chain joins TRBV19 and TRBJ1-1, with 7 bases matching TRBD1. Germline CDR1 LNHDA, CDR2 SQIVND (reference sequence). CDR3 size: 13 residues. V shed 9 bases and J 6 bases; nucleotides not matched to a gene: 10. CDR3 in amino acids: CASLIQGSAEAFF. The CDR3 DNA follows: TGTGCCAGCCTGATACAGGGGAGCGCTGAAGCTTTCTTT. The variable domain in full, with the rest retrieved from reference TRBV19 and TRBJ1-1, is DGGITQSPKYLFRKEGQNVTLSCEQNLNHDAMYWYRQDPGQGLRLIYYSQIVNDFQKGDIAEGYSVSREKKESFPLTVTSAQKNPTAFYLCASLIQGSAEAFFGQGTRLTVV.

This clonotype was picked up many times. The chain is built from TRBV12-3 or TRBV12-4 and TRBJ1-2; D unclear. The CDR3 spans 13 residues. V was shortened by 8 bases and J by 5 bases, with 15 bases between the two germline ends. CDR3 coding DNA: TGTGCCAGCGGGAATAGGAGGGTTTATGGCTACACCTTC. Residues: CASGNRRVYGYTF.

This clonotype was picked up a small number of times. The J gene is TRBJ1-1, the V gene TRBV15; D gene unclear. CDR1 is LNHNV and CDR2 is YYDKDF in the germline V gene (reference sequence). The CDR3 length is 13 residues. Trimming pared 5 bases from V and 5 bases from J, leaving 12 bases between. CDR3 amino acids: CATSPMLGTEAFF. In DNA form, the CDR3 reads TGTGCCACCAGCCCAATGCTGGGAACTGAAGCTTTCTTT.

This clonotype occurred once. The rearrangement uses TRBV4-1 and TRBJ2-7; the match to TRBD1 covers 8 bases. There are 13 residues in the CDR3. Germline V lookup: CDR1 MGHRA, CDR2 YSYEKL. The ends lost 6 bases at V and 12 bases at J; junction bases unmatched: 13. The CDR3 is CASRSVEDRVTYF. In DNA, the CDR3 is TGCGCCAGCAGGTCGGTAGAGGACAGGGTTACGTACTTC.

This clonotype was observed many times. The rearrangement joins TRBV25-1 to TRBJ1-1; possible D gene TRBD1, 5 bases. In germline, CDR1 is MGHDK, CDR2 SYGVNS. Deletions cut 0 bases from V and 10 bases from J, with 18 bases between. The CDR3 consists of 15 residues. CDR3 sequence reads: CASSEYYGAAQGAFF. The CDR3, as DNA: TGTGCCAGCAGTGAATACTATGGGGCGGCTCAGGGAGCTTTCTTT.

This clonotype was counted ten times or more. The rearrangement joins TRBV28 to TRBJ1-1; D is possibly TRBD1 (6 bases). Germline V gives CDR1 MDHEN, CDR2 SYDVKM. The CDR3 is 14 amino acids. Trimming took off 3 bases at V and 7 bases at J, with 15 bases between the two ends. The CDR3 spells CASSFHSGQFEAFF. CDR3 in DNA: TGTGCCAGCAGTTTTCACTCGGGACAATTTGAAGCTTTCTTT. The full variable domain, rest sourced from reference TRBV28 and TRBJ1-1, is DVKVTQSSRYLVKRTGEKVFLECVQDMDHENMFWYRQDPGLGLRLIYFSYDVKMKEKGDIPEGYSVSREKKERFSLILESASTNQTSMYLCASSFHSGQFEAFFGQGTRLTVV.

V and J are TRBV11-2 and TRBJ1-1, with D possibly being TRBD1 (5 bases). The V gene lost 7 bases and the J gene lost 4 bases, with 10 bases spanning the gap. CDR1 is SGHAT, CDR2 FQNNGV, per germline. The length of the CDR3 is 12 residues. This CDR3 reads CASMGGGTEAFF. CDR3 DNA sequence: TGTGCCAGCATGGGGGGAGGCACTGAAGCTTTCTTT.

The chain uses TRBV5-4 and TRBJ2-2; 7 nucleotides agree with TRBD1. V trimming: 0 bases; J trimming: 5 bases; junction bases outside the gene matches: 4. The germline V gene encodes CDR1 SGHNT and CDR2 YYREEE (reference sequence). The CDR3 length is 15 residues. CDR3 DNA sequence: TGTGCCAGCAGCTTGGCAGGGGGAGAGACCGGGGAGCTGTTTTTT. Translating gives CASSLAGGETGELFF.

V usage is TRBV5-5 and J usage is TRBJ1-5; TRBD1 matches 7 bases. This CDR3 comprises 17 residues. The germline CDR1 and CDR2 sequences are SGHKS and YYEKEE (reference sequence). Germline trimming cut 0 bases from V and 2 bases from J; bases unmatched to any gene: 8. CDR3 DNA sequence: TGTGCCAGCAGCTTGGTGGAGACAGGGTATGGCAATCAGCCCCAGCATTTT. It translates to CASSLVETGYGNQPQHF. The variable domain in full, with the rest retrieved from reference TRBV5-5 and TRBJ1-5, is DAGVTQSPTHLIKTRGQQVTLRCSPISGHKSVSWYQQVLGQGPQFIFQYYEKEERGRGNFPDRFSARQFPNYSSELNVNALLLGDSALYLCASSLVETGYGNQPQHFGDGTRLSIL.

The table lists this clonotype with a few counts. The J gene is TRBJ1-5, the V gene TRBV12-3 or TRBV12-4; TRBD1 might be the D (5 bases). V was cut by 3 bases and J by 4 bases, with 10 bases left in between. This CDR3 comprises 14 residues. CDR3 residues: CASSLHRSNQPQHF. The CDR3 DNA follows: TGTGCCAGCAGTTTGCACAGGTCGAATCAGCCCCAGCATTTT.

This clonotype has just a few counts. This rearrangement joins TRBV11-2 to TRBJ2-7; 7 bases fit TRBD2. CDR3 length equals 16 residues. The germline gives CDR1 SGHAT, CDR2 FQNNGV. The V gene end was trimmed by 5 bases and the J gene end by 3 bases; junction bases not matched to a gene: 13. The DNA for the CDR3 is TGTGCCAGCAGCGCAACTAGCGCGAGCTATTTCTACGAGCAGTACTTC. Translation gives CASSATSASYFYEQYF.

This clonotype was detected ten times or more. This chain links TRBV12-3 or TRBV12-4 with TRBJ2-5; weak D call: TRBD1 (5 bases). The CDR3 is 13 amino acids. The germline V and J ends were trimmed by 5 bases and 5 bases, with 12 bases remaining between them. The CDR3 spells CASSIRQTETQYF. The CDR3 DNA sequence: TGTGCCAGCAGTATCCGACAGACGGAGACCCAGTACTTC.

The chain couples TRBV6-5 to TRBJ1-2; D is undetermined. The CDR3 is 11 residues long. Looked up from germline, CDR1 is MNHEY and CDR2 is SVGAGI. Deletions cut 2 bases from V and 6 bases from J, with 4 bases between. The CDR3 loop is CASSYGNGYTF. The CDR3 region has the DNA TGTGCCAGCAGTTACGGAAATGGCTACACCTTC.

This clonotype was seen once. The chain carries TRBV7-9 and TRBJ2-7; TRBD1 aligns across 9 bases. The germline gives CDR1 SEHNR, CDR2 FQNEAQ (reference sequence). With V trimmed by 1 base and J by 4 bases, 5 bases remained unmatched. The CDR3 sequence is 15 residues long. The CDR3 DNA reads as TGTGCCAGCAGCTTAGATGGGACAGGGCCTTACGAGCAGTACTTC. This sequence encodes CASSLDGTGPYEQYF.

This clonotype was observed a handful of times. This sequence joins TRBV3-1 and TRBJ1-2; D perhaps matches TRBD1 (5 bases). Germline V CDR1 and CDR2: LGHDT, YNNKEL (reference sequence). V gave up 1 base and J gave up 4 bases, with 19 bases separating them. There are 17 residues in the CDR3. CDR3 coding DNA: TGTGCCAGCAGCCAAGCACTTAGGGGCTGGGACCGCTATGGCTACACCTTC. This gives the protein CASSQALRGWDRYGYTF.

The sample holds many counts of this clonotype. The rearrangement links TRBV12-3 or TRBV12-4 to TRBJ1-1; 7 bases match TRBD1. There are 15 residues in the CDR3. V lost 2 bases and J lost 4; bases outside the gene matches: 7. In DNA, the CDR3 is TGTGCCAGCAGTTTAAGGGCCAGGGGGTCCACTGAAGCTTTCTTT. Its protein product is CASSLRARGSTEAFF.

This clonotype was detected only a few times. V gene TRBV3-1 combines with J gene TRBJ2-3; D call uncertain. Trimming cost V 4 bases and J 9 bases, with 11 bases left between them. The germline CDR1 and CDR2 sequences are LGHDT and YNNKEL (reference sequence). The CDR3 spans 12 residues. The CDR3 coding sequence is TGTGCCAGCAGCCCTAATCAGAGAACGCAGTATTTT. This sequence encodes CASSPNQRTQYF.

This sequence joins TRBV20-1 and TRBJ1-5; D perhaps matches TRBD1 (5 bases). The CDR3 contains 13 residues. Between the trimmed V and J ends, which lost 3 bases and 6 bases, there was a span of 12 bases. CDR1 DFQATT and CDR2 SNEGSKA come from the germline V gene (reference sequence). The DNA of the CDR3 is TGCAGTGCTAGCAGCAGGGCGAGTCAGCCCCAGCATTTT. Translation: CSASSRASQPQHF.

In its sample, this clonotype was seen many times. The chain uses TRBV2 and TRBJ1-6; D perhaps matches TRBD1 (5 bases). The CDR3 is 13 amino acids. Trimming pared 8 bases from V and 7 bases from J, leaving 12 bases between. Germline CDR1 reads SNHLY; CDR2 reads FYNNEI. CDR3 residues: CASGAQSNSPLHF. CDR3 bases: TGTGCCAGCGGGGCGCAGAGCAATTCACCCCTCCACTTT.

The chain has TRBV9 and TRBJ2-1; 10 bases map to TRBD1. V shed 3 bases, J shed 8 bases, and the junction held 11 bases outside the gene matches. Germline V gene lookup returns CDR1 SGDLS and CDR2 YYNGEE. The CDR3 has 16 residues. As DNA, the CDR3 is TGTGCCAGCAGCGCCCGGGACAGGGGACCCGGGGATGAGCAGTTCTTC. This codes for CASSARDRGPGDEQFF.

This clonotype was recorded only once. The gene calls are TRBV3-1 and TRBJ2-3; D call uncertain. Per the germline V gene, CDR1 is LGHDT and CDR2 is YNNKEL (reference sequence). Trimming cost V 4 bases and J 4 bases, with 12 bases left between them. CDR3 size: 14 residues. In nucleotides, the CDR3 is TGTGCCAGCAGCCGTTCCGTCTTGCCAGATACGCAGTATTTT. It is translated as CASSRSVLPDTQYF.

The V call is TRBV9, the J call TRBJ1-2, with D maybe TRBD1 (5 bases). Germline V gene data show CDR1 as SGDLS and CDR2 as YYNGEE. Trimming left V 3 bases short and J 4 bases short, with 19 bases between. The CDR3 covers 16 residues. CDR3 coding DNA: TGTGCCAGCAGCGCCAAGATGGGGGGATCGAGCTATGGCTACACCTTC. This gives the protein CASSAKMGGSSYGYTF.

The rearrangement uses TRBV6-1 and TRBJ2-2; 10 nucleotides align to TRBD2. The V gene end was trimmed by 8 bases and the J gene end by 3 bases; junction bases not matched to a gene: 9. Germline CDR1 MNHNS, CDR2 SASEGT. This CDR3 spans 16 amino acids. CDR3 residues: CASPGLAEGDTGELFF. CDR3 bases: TGTGCCAGCCCCGGACTAGCGGAGGGGGACACCGGGGAGCTGTTTTTT.

The sample holds a few counts of this clonotype. This chain links TRBV3-1 with TRBJ1-1; D not certain. Per the germline V gene, CDR1 is LGHDT and CDR2 is YNNKEL (reference sequence). The CDR3 is 11 amino acids. Trimming stripped 1 base from V and 8 bases from J, with 5 bases between. The CDR3 bases are TGTGCCAGCAGCCAAGCCAGGGAAGCTTTCTTT. It is translated as CASSQAREAFF. The variable domain in full, completed from reference TRBV3-1 and TRBJ1-1, reads DTAVSQTPKYLVTQMGNDKSIKCEQNLGHDTMYWYKQDSKKFLKIMFSYNNKELIINETVPNRFSPKSPDKAHLNLHINSLELGDSAVYFCASSQAREAFFGQGTRLTVV.

This clonotype was counted ten times or more. The gene calls are TRBV28 and TRBJ2-4; TRBD1 matches 7 bases. The trim removed 6 bases at V and 1 base at J, leaving 9 bases unmatched. The CDR3 loop spans 16 amino acids. Per germline, CDR1 MDHEN and CDR2 SYDVKM. CDR3 nucleotide sequence: TGTGCCAGCAGACCAAACAGGGGTTCGGCCAAAAACATTCAGTACTTC. This gives the protein CASRPNRGSAKNIQYF.

Here the CDR3 DNA reads TGTGCCAGCAGAGACGGAGTGCACACTGAAGCTTTCTTT. Protein product: CASRDGVHTEAFF. The chain uses TRBV25-1 and TRBJ1-1; D is undetermined. Germline loops: CDR1 MGHDK, CDR2 SYGVNS. The CDR3 spans 13 residues. Deletions cut 6 bases from V and 3 bases from J, with 11 bases between.

This sequence joins TRBV7-9 and TRBJ2-5; 8 nucleotides align to TRBD2. Germline values: CDR1 SEHNR, CDR2 FQNEAQ (reference sequence). The CDR3 is made up of 14 amino acids. Trimming at V came to 5 bases and at J to 5 bases, leaving 7 bases not matched to a gene. The CDR3 coding sequence is TGTGCCAGCAGCACTAGCGGACTACCGGAGACCCAGTACTTC. Translation gives CASSTSGLPETQYF.